This entry describes one T cell receptor (beta chain). TCRdb independently ran MiXCR on the RT-PCR reads; one entry per CDR3 protein. The data contain a few hundred thousand distinct CDR3 sequences, approximately 11% of them seen just once; the ten biggest clones take up approximately 11%. This specimen belongs to a study of response to subunit inactivated influenza vaccine. Germline CDR1 reads SGHVS; CDR2 reads FQNEAQ. CDR3 length equals 10 residues. Trimming took off 4 bases at V and 9 bases at J, with 6 bases between the two ends. The same sample was also used in a study of T cells expressing NK-cell markers. That paper adds: As the method of synthesis, 5'RACE template switching with UMIs yielded TCR beta cDNA.

The receptor comes from a man in his fifties or sixties who received an inactivated influenza vaccine. This chain uses TRBV7-8 with TRBJ2-5, with D unresolved. Material: PBMCs from blood, obtained on the day of vaccination. The CDR3 coding sequence is TGTGCCAGCAGCTCTCAAGCCCAGTACTTC. Residues: CASSSQAQYF. Filled out from reference TRBV7-8 and TRBJ2-5, the complete variable domain reads GAGVSQSPRYKVAKRGQDVALRCDPISGHVSLFWYQQALGQGPEFLTYFQNEAQLDKSGLPSDRFFAERPEGSVSTLKIQRTQQEDSAVYLCASSSQAQYFGPGTRLLVL.